The T cell receptor (beta chain) under discussion was sequenced for a study of Ad26.COV2.S vaccination and SARS-CoV-2 variants. Study-level points and caveats: Those who received vaccine or placebo ended up with similar non-spike TCR breadth. People given the vaccine had a wider spike-specific TCR breadth than placebo recipients did. Assessments of TCR breadth and depth may have underestimated the total T cell responses.

Trimming took 2 bases from V and 1 from J; bases not matched to a gene: 6. The CDR3 has 17 amino acids. Germline CDR1 reads ENHRY; CDR2 reads SYGVKD. As to treatment: some 19 received Ad26.COV2.S at low or high dose, single or two shots; about 5 received placebo; per-sample allocation not given. After the first vaccine or placebo injection, samples were drawn on day 63. Profiling relied on immunoSEQ multiplex PCR, and the TCRdb table lists in-frame clones only, not all of them. The repertoire has about 350,000 clones, 80% to 90% of them found once; the top ten carry just under 5%. With regard to this clone: Its matching antigen is unknown.

The chain carries TRBV10-3 and TRBJ1-5; 9 bases are a match to TRBD1. Sequencing was performed on peripheral blood, taken in a trial of Ad26.COV2.S vaccine versus placebo. The sequence was collected from a person aged 18-60 years who received the Ad26.COV2.S COVID-19 vaccine or a placebo. The chain's CDR3 is CAISETGGEVSNQPQHF. The CDR3 region has the DNA TGTGCCATCAGTGAGACAGGGGGCGAGGTGAGCAATCAGCCCCAGCATTTT.